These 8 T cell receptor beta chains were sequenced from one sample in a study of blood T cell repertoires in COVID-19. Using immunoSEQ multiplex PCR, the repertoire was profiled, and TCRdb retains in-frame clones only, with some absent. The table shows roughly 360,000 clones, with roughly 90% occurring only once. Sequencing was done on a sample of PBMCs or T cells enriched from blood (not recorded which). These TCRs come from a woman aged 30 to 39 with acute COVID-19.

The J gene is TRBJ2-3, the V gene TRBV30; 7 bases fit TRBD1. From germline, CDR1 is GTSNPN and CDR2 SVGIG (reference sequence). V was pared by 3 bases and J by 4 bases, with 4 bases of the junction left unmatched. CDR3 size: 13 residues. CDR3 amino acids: CAWSAGGPDTQYF. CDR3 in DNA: TGTGCCTGGAGCGCAGGGGGACCAGATACGCAGTATTTT.

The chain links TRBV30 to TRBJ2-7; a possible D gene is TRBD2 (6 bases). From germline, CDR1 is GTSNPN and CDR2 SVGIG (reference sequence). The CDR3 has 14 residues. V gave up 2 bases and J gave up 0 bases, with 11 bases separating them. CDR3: CAWSSDYSSYEQYF. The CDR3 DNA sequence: TGTGCCTGGAGTTCGGACTACTCCTCCTACGAGCAGTACTTC.

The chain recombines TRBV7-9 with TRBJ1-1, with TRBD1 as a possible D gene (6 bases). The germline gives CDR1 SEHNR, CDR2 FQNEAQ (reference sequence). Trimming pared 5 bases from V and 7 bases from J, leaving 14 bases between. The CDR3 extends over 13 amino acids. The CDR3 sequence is CASSPGAWYEAFF. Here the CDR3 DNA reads TGTGCCAGCAGCCCAGGGGCGTGGTATGAAGCTTTCTTT.

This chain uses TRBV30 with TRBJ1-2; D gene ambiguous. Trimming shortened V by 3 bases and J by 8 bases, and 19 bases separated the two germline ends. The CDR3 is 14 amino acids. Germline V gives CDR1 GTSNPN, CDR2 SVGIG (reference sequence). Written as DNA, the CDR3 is TGTGCCTGGAGCGCGATCCGAGGGCCTGGCGGCTACACCTTC. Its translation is CAWSAIRGPGGYTF.

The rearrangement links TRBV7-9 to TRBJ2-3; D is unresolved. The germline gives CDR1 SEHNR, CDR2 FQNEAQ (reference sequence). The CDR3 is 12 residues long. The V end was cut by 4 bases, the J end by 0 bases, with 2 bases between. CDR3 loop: CASSSSTDTQYF. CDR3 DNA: TGTGCCAGCAGCTCAAGCACAGATACGCAGTATTTT.

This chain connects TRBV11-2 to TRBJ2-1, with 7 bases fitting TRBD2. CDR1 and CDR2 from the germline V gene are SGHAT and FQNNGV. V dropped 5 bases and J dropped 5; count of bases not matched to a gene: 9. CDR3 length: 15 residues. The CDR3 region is CASSPSQRGDNEQFF. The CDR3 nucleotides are TGTGCCAGCAGCCCTAGCCAGCGGGGAGACAATGAGCAGTTCTTC.

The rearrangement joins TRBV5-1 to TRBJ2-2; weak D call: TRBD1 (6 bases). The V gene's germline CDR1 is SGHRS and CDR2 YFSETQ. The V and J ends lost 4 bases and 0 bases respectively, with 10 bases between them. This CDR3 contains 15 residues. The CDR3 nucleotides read TGCGCCAGCAGCAGAGACAGGTCGAACACCGGGGAGCTGTTTTTT. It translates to CASSRDRSNTGELFF.

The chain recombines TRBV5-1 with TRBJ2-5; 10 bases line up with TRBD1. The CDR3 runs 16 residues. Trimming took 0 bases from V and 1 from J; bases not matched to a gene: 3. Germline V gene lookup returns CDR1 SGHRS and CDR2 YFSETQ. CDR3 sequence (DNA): TGCGCCAGCAGCTTGGGAAGGACAGGGGGCCAAGAGACCCAGTACTTC. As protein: CASSLGRTGGQETQYF.